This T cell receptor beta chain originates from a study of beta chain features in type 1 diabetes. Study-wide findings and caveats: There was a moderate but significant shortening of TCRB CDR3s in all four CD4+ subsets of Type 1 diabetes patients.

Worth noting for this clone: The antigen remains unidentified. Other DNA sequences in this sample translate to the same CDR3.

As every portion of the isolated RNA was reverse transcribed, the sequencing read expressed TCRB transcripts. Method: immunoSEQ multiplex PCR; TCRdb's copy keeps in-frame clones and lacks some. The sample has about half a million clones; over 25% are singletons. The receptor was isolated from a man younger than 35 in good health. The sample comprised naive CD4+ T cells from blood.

The CDR3 nucleotides are TGTGCCTGGAGTGCTGGGCAAAGCACAGATACGCAGTATTTT. Its translation: CAWSAGQSTDTQYF. The chain has TRBV30 and TRBJ2-3; D remains ambiguous. Trimming removed 1 base from V and 0 bases from J, with 8 bases in between. The CDR3 is 14 amino acids. CDR1 and CDR2 (germline): GTSNPN, SVGIG (reference sequence).